This is a list of T cell receptor beta chains from one sample in a study of control samples from healthy donors and cancer patients. Sequencing was performed with immunoSEQ multiplex PCR; in TCRdb, only in-frame clones are kept and a portion is missing. The sample includes approximately 120,000 clones, about 89% of them seen just once. Material for sequencing was blood. The receptors derive from a man aged 55 to 69 in good health. CDR3s include the opening cysteine and the closing phenylalanine or tryptophan. Each record gives: V gene, D gene, clone size, J gene, CDR3 protein, CDR3 DNA. D genes are given only for firm matches. Expanded clones are given a class, and other clones once, few, many or no size at all.

V gene: TRBV4-3; D gene: -; clone size: -; J gene: TRBJ2-1; CDR3 protein: CASSQEAGNYNEQFF; CDR3 DNA: TGCGCCAGCAGCCAAGAGGCAGGGAACTACAATGAGCAGTTCTTC
V gene: TRBV19; D gene: TRBD1; clone size: once; J gene: TRBJ2-6; CDR3 protein: CASSISIGTGSVGANVLTF; CDR3 DNA: TGTGCCAGTAGTATTAGCATCGGGACAGGGTCAGTCGGGGCCAACGTCCTGACTTTC
V gene: TRBV19; D gene: -; clone size: few; J gene: TRBJ2-7; CDR3 protein: CASSIGFGLTYEQYF; CDR3 DNA: TGTGCCAGTAGTATAGGGTTCGGCCTTACCTACGAGCAGTACTTC
V gene: TRBV4-3; D gene: TRBD1; clone size: once; J gene: TRBJ1-2; CDR3 protein: CASSQGGTGGYGYTF; CDR3 DNA: TGCGCCAGCAGCCAGGGGGGGACAGGAGGGTATGGCTACACCTTC
V gene: TRBV10-3; D gene: -; clone size: -; J gene: TRBJ1-5; CDR3 protein: CAITRGLDQPQHF; CDR3 DNA: TGTGCCATCACAAGAGGCCTAGATCAGCCCCAGCATTTT
V gene: TRBV6-6; D gene: TRBD1; clone size: -; J gene: TRBJ2-6; CDR3 protein: CASSRQGAGANVLTF; CDR3 DNA: TGTGCCAGCAGCCGACAGGGAGCTGGGGCCAACGTCCTGACTTTC
V gene: TRBV5-1; D gene: TRBD1; clone size: -; J gene: TRBJ2-3; CDR3 protein: CASSLSRQGRTDTQYF; CDR3 DNA: TGCGCCAGCAGCTTGTCCAGACAGGGGCGGACAGATACGCAGTATTTT
V gene: TRBV24-1; D gene: -; clone size: -; J gene: TRBJ1-1; CDR3 protein: CATSDSAPTGEAFF; CDR3 DNA: TGTGCCACCAGTGATTCGGCGCCGACAGGCGAAGCTTTCTTT
V gene: TRBV12-3/TRBV12-4; D gene: -; clone size: -; J gene: TRBJ2-7; CDR3 protein: CASTKTPAYEQYF; CDR3 DNA: TGTGCCAGCACTAAGACTCCGGCCTACGAGCAGTACTTC
V gene: TRBV19; D gene: TRBD1; clone size: -; J gene: TRBJ1-3; CDR3 protein: CACRGTDSGNTIYF; CDR3 DNA: TGTGCCTGCAGGGGGACCGACTCTGGAAACACCATATATTTT
V gene: TRBV6-2/TRBV6-3; D gene: -; clone size: few; J gene: TRBJ1-5; CDR3 protein: CASSYSGALSNQPQHF; CDR3 DNA: TGTGCCAGCAGTTACTCAGGGGCGTTGAGCAATCAGCCCCAGCATTTT
V gene: TRBV5-1; D gene: -; clone size: -; J gene: TRBJ1-4; CDR3 protein: CASSRVRGDEKLFF; CDR3 DNA: TGCGCCAGCAGCCGAGTCAGAGGGGATGAAAAACTGTTTTTT
V gene: TRBV5-6; D gene: -; clone size: -; J gene: TRBJ1-2; CDR3 protein: CASNQGYGYTF; CDR3 DNA: TGTGCCAGCAACCAGGGTTATGGCTACACCTTC
V gene: TRBV28; D gene: TRBD1; clone size: -; J gene: TRBJ2-6; CDR3 protein: CASSLSWLPPGQGTPGANVLTF; CDR3 DNA: TGTGCCAGCAGTTTATCCTGGTTGCCGCCGGGACAGGGAACCCCCGGGGCCAACGTCCTGACTTTC
V gene: TRBV12-2; D gene: -; clone size: -; J gene: TRBJ1-3; CDR3 protein: CASRLVKLRCRNTIYF; CDR3 DNA: TGTGCAAGTCGCTTAGTCAAACTAAGGTGTCGGAACACCATATATTTT
V gene: TRBV7-9; D gene: -; clone size: -; J gene: TRBJ1-4; CDR3 protein: CASSPSGTTNEKLFF; CDR3 DNA: TGTGCCAGCAGCCCGTCCGGGACAACTAATGAAAAACTGTTTTTT
V gene: TRBV7-2; D gene: TRBD1; clone size: -; J gene: TRBJ2-7; CDR3 protein: CASSQQGNSYEQYF; CDR3 DNA: TGTGCCAGCAGCCAACAGGGGAACTCCTACGAGCAGTACTTC
V gene: TRBV4-1; D gene: -; clone size: -; J gene: TRBJ1-5; CDR3 protein: CASSQVKGQNNQPQHF; CDR3 DNA: TGCGCCAGCAGCCAAGTGAAAGGGCAGAACAATCAGCCCCAGCATTTT
V gene: TRBV7-6; D gene: TRBD1; clone size: -; J gene: TRBJ2-5; CDR3 protein: CASSLGQGRGETQYF; CDR3 DNA: TGTGCCAGCAGCCTCGGACAGGGGAGGGGAGAGACCCAGTACTTC
V gene: TRBV2; D gene: -; clone size: -; J gene: TRBJ1-2; CDR3 protein: CASRDDRYGYTF; CDR3 DNA: TGTGCCAGCAGGGACGACCGTTATGGCTACACCTTC
V gene: TRBV10-2; D gene: -; clone size: -; J gene: TRBJ2-6; CDR3 protein: CASSDFEFSGANVLTF; CDR3 DNA: TGCGCCAGCAGTGATTTCGAGTTCTCTGGGGCCAACGTCCTGACTTTC
V gene: TRBV7-7; D gene: -; clone size: -; J gene: TRBJ1-5; CDR3 protein: CASSLARGQPQHF; CDR3 DNA: TGTGCCAGCAGCTTAGCGAGGGGTCAGCCCCAGCATTTT
V gene: TRBV13; D gene: TRBD1; clone size: -; J gene: TRBJ2-6; CDR3 protein: CASSSSPGQGDVWPGANVLTF; CDR3 DNA: TGTGCCAGCAGCTCAAGTCCGGGACAGGGGGATGTATGGCCTGGGGCCAACGTCCTGACTTTC
V gene: TRBV6-6; D gene: -; clone size: once; J gene: TRBJ2-7; CDR3 protein: CASSLSSERQGGEQYF; CDR3 DNA: TGTGCCAGCAGCTTATCGTCGGAGAGACAGGGAGGCGAGCAGTACTTC
V gene: TRBV11-2; D gene: -; clone size: -; J gene: TRBJ2-7; CDR3 protein: CASSLILDSPYEQYF; CDR3 DNA: TGTGCCAGCAGCTTAATTTTGGACAGTCCCTACGAGCAGTACTTC
V gene: TRBV3-1/TRBV3-2; D gene: -; clone size: once; J gene: TRBJ1-3; CDR3 protein: CASSPRAGGNSGNTIYF; CDR3 DNA: TGTGCCAGCAGCCCAAGAGCCGGGGGGAACTCTGGAAACACCATATATTTT
V gene: TRBV6-5; D gene: -; clone size: -; J gene: TRBJ1-5; CDR3 protein: CASRPDRSNQPQHF; CDR3 DNA: TGTGCCAGCAGACCCGACAGGAGCAATCAGCCCCAGCATTTT
V gene: TRBV7-2; D gene: -; clone size: -; J gene: TRBJ1-2; CDR3 protein: CASSLTGRGYTF; CDR3 DNA: TGTGCCAGCAGCTTAACTGGAAGGGGCTACACCTTC
V gene: TRBV4-3; D gene: -; clone size: -; J gene: TRBJ1-1; CDR3 protein: CASSQVTGNTEAFF; CDR3 DNA: TGCGCCAGCAGCCAAGTGACTGGGAACACTGAAGCTTTCTTT
V gene: TRBV5-6; D gene: -; clone size: -; J gene: TRBJ1-6; CDR3 protein: CASSLFGGLALHF; CDR3 DNA: TGTGCCAGCAGCTTGTTCGGGGGCCTAGCTCTCCACTTT
V gene: TRBV25-1; D gene: TRBD1; clone size: -; J gene: TRBJ1-3; CDR3 protein: CASSRQGAGNTIYF; CDR3 DNA: TGTGCCAGCAGTCGACAGGGGGCTGGAAACACCATATATTTT
V gene: TRBV19; D gene: TRBD1; clone size: -; J gene: TRBJ2-3; CDR3 protein: CASSRTGSTDTQYF; CDR3 DNA: TGTGCCAGTTCCCGGACAGGGAGCACAGATACGCAGTATTTT
V gene: TRBV30; D gene: -; clone size: -; J gene: TRBJ1-1; CDR3 protein: CAWSVALNTEAFF; CDR3 DNA: TGTGCCTGGAGTGTAGCCCTGAACACTGAAGCTTTCTTT
V gene: TRBV28; D gene: TRBD1; clone size: once; J gene: TRBJ1-5; CDR3 protein: CASSLWGQGNQPQHF; CDR3 DNA: TGTGCCAGCAGTTTATGGGGACAGGGCAATCAGCCCCAGCATTTT
V gene: TRBV10-1; D gene: -; clone size: few; J gene: TRBJ1-1; CDR3 protein: CASSEGVGGTEAFF; CDR3 DNA: TGCGCCAGCAGTGAGGGTGTAGGGGGGACTGAAGCTTTCTTT
V gene: TRBV5-1; D gene: -; clone size: -; J gene: TRBJ2-5; CDR3 protein: CASRGSGNVQETQYF; CDR3 DNA: TGCGCCAGCCGCGGTTCGGGGAACGTTCAAGAGACCCAGTACTTC
V gene: TRBV18; D gene: -; clone size: -; J gene: TRBJ1-5; CDR3 protein: CASSPPGRVGSNQPQHF; CDR3 DNA: TGTGCCAGCTCACCCCCGGGCAGGGTGGGAAGCAATCAGCCCCAGCATTTT
V gene: TRBV3-1/TRBV3-2; D gene: -; clone size: -; J gene: TRBJ1-6; CDR3 protein: CASSQDTPFSYNSPLHF; CDR3 DNA: TGTGCCAGCAGCCAAGATACACCCTTCTCCTATAATTCACCCCTCCACTTT
V gene: TRBV13; D gene: -; clone size: -; J gene: TRBJ1-3; CDR3 protein: CASSAWNGRNSGNTIYF; CDR3 DNA: TGTGCCAGCAGCGCATGGAATGGACGCAACTCTGGAAACACCATATATTTT
V gene: TRBV28; D gene: -; clone size: -; J gene: TRBJ1-2; CDR3 protein: CASSGPGGGLFYGYTF; CDR3 DNA: TGTGCCAGCAGTGGCCCAGGCGGGGGGCTCTTCTATGGCTACACCTTC
V gene: TRBV10-1; D gene: -; clone size: -; J gene: TRBJ2-2; CDR3 protein: CASSEAGSTGELFF; CDR3 DNA: TGCGCCAGCAGTGAGGCAGGGTCGACCGGGGAGCTGTTTTTT
V gene: TRBV19; D gene: -; clone size: -; J gene: TRBJ1-5; CDR3 protein: CASSPGGGLYHF; CDR3 DNA: TGTGCCAGTAGCCCTGGAGGAGGGCTATATCATTTT
V gene: TRBV19; D gene: -; clone size: -; J gene: TRBJ2-3; CDR3 protein: CASGPSRADTQYF; CDR3 DNA: TGTGCCAGTGGCCCTAGCAGGGCCGATACGCAGTATTTT
V gene: TRBV4-3; D gene: -; clone size: -; J gene: TRBJ1-6; CDR3 protein: CASSQVSQANSPLHF; CDR3 DNA: TGCGCCAGCAGCCAAGTATCCCAGGCAAATTCACCCCTCCACTTT
V gene: TRBV7-2; D gene: -; clone size: -; J gene: TRBJ2-3; CDR3 protein: CASSLMRGGRDTQYF; CDR3 DNA: TGTGCCAGCAGCCTAATGCGTGGGGGCCGAGATACGCAGTATTTT
V gene: TRBV19; D gene: TRBD1; clone size: -; J gene: TRBJ1-2; CDR3 protein: CASSARTGADNYGYTF; CDR3 DNA: TGTGCCAGTAGTGCCCGGACAGGGGCGGACAACTATGGCTACACCTTC
V gene: TRBV4-3; D gene: -; clone size: few; J gene: TRBJ2-7; CDR3 protein: CASSPDLVSSYEQYF; CDR3 DNA: TGCGCCAGCAGCCCGGACTTAGTTAGCTCCTACGAGCAGTACTTC
V gene: TRBV7-8; D gene: -; clone size: -; J gene: TRBJ1-5; CDR3 protein: CASSLGGSQPQHF; CDR3 DNA: TGTGCCAGCAGCTTAGGGGGCAGTCAGCCCCAGCATTTT
V gene: TRBV4-2; D gene: -; clone size: -; J gene: TRBJ1-6; CDR3 protein: CASSQEVGDSPLHF; CDR3 DNA: TGTGCCAGCAGCCAAGAAGTAGGTGATTCACCCCTCCACTTT
V gene: TRBV7-2; D gene: -; clone size: -; J gene: TRBJ1-3; CDR3 protein: CASSLAGLGNTIYF; CDR3 DNA: TGTGCCAGCAGCTTAGCGGGACTCGGAAACACCATATATTTT
V gene: TRBV14; D gene: -; clone size: -; J gene: TRBJ1-4; CDR3 protein: CASSPGLKSTNEKLFF; CDR3 DNA: TGTGCCAGCAGCCCCGGCCTGAAATCAACTAATGAAAAACTGTTTTTT